Listed below are T cell receptor beta chains from one sample, sequenced in a study of CXCR3-negative and CXCR3-positive naive CD8 T cells. TCRdb re-called the 5' RACE reads and shows each CDR3 protein once, DNA omitted. The sample has roughly 25,000 distinct CDR3 sequences. The sequenced material came from naive CXCR3- CD8+ T cells from blood. These receptors were taken from a human donor in good health. Some clones in this sample may be carry-over from other donors' samples. CDR3s include the opening cysteine and the closing phenylalanine or tryptophan. Clone size appears in some rows only: once, few, many, or a class for an expanded clone.

v_gene	abundance	j_gene	CDR3aa
TRBV5-6	-	TRBJ2-3	CASSLAWESTDTQYF
TRBV9	-	TRBJ2-2	CASSVLGSYTGELFF
TRBV5-1	-	TRBJ2-7	CASSTGTGVYEQYF
TRBV5-1	medium-sized	TRBJ2-1	CASSLEGSGSAYNEQFF
TRBV27	-	TRBJ2-1	CASSFSSGGEQFF
TRBV7-9	-	TRBJ2-7	CASSLAGEQYF
TRBV5-1	-	TRBJ1-2	CASSPTGGDYNYGYTF
TRBV27	-	TRBJ2-1	CASSLSEGEQFF
TRBV7-2	-	TRBJ1-1	CASSFPGLFTEAFF
TRBV29-1	-	TRBJ2-7	CSVDMGAYPYEQYF
TRBV7-9	-	TRBJ1-1	CASSLGANTEAFF
TRBV21-1	-	TRBJ2-1	CASSKTPRGYEQFF
TRBV29-1	-	TRBJ2-1	CSVVLDNNEQFF
TRBV20-1	-	TRBJ2-5	CSARDQGQMETQYF
TRBV19	-	TRBJ2-3	CASSIAYGREGDTQYF
TRBV28	-	TRBJ1-1	CASSLYSEAFF
TRBV5-1	-	TRBJ2-5	CASSWTAGLADQETQYF
TRBV9	-	TRBJ1-1	CASSDHRARMNTEAFF
TRBV4-2	-	TRBJ2-7	CASSQTGLGGYEQYF
TRBV7-3	-	TRBJ2-1	CASSPDPSSYNEQFF
TRBV12-3/TRBV12-4	-	TRBJ2-3	CASSLVGGGDTQYF
TRBV11-2	-	TRBJ2-7	CASSLDTGSDEQYF
TRBV21-1	-	TRBJ2-2	CASSSRKKTGELFF
TRBV14	medium-sized	TRBJ2-2	CASSQVTFQWAGQMNTGELFF
TRBV6-5	-	TRBJ2-5	CASSYSSGGSGETQYF
TRBV21-1	-	TRBJ2-2	CASSPLGQGPGELFF
TRBV29-1	-	TRBJ2-7	CSVTPGTATYEQYF
TRBV29-1	-	TRBJ2-7	CSVSPVGYEQYF
TRBV19	-	TRBJ2-1	CASMREIHYNEQFF
TRBV29-1	-	TRBJ2-7	CSVDGLAGGLSYEQYF
TRBV5-1	-	TRBJ2-1	CASSLATTGAYNEQFF
TRBV29-1	-	TRBJ1-2	CSVAGGKGYTF
TRBV12-3/TRBV12-4	-	TRBJ2-3	CASSRQITGTDTQYF
TRBV27	-	TRBJ2-5	CASSLYAGSQETQYF
TRBV10-3	-	TRBJ2-3	CAISAGAGPRGTDTQYF
TRBV9	-	TRBJ2-7	CASSAWGESYEQYF
TRBV20-1	-	TRBJ2-1	CSAIHSWGNEQFF
TRBV29-1	-	TRBJ2-7	CSADSSLGGEQYF
TRBV4-1	medium-sized	TRBJ1-1	CASSRGTGTNTEAFF
TRBV6-6	-	TRBJ2-5	CASSYPGGQETQYF
TRBV15	-	TRBJ2-1	CATSSLTGDFYNEQFF
TRBV6-6	-	TRBJ2-2	CASSSTGEGGELFF
TRBV12-5	medium-sized	TRBJ2-7	CASGLAPTYQSSYEQYF
TRBV20-1	-	TRBJ2-7	CSARPRTGYSYEQYF
TRBV7-9	-	TRBJ2-4	CASSHALGKNIQYF
TRBV6-2/TRBV6-3	-	TRBJ2-3	CASSYSGDSDTQYF
TRBV30	-	TRBJ2-7	CAWSSRDSDRGEQYF
TRBV7-3	-	TRBJ2-1	CASSYGTSAFDEKFF
TRBV20-1	-	TRBJ2-7	CSARDQSYEQYF
TRBV29-1	-	TRBJ2-2	CSVDGPITGELFF
TRBV29-1	-	TRBJ2-2	CSVWAQATGELFF
TRBV14	-	TRBJ2-7	CASSLSYRGRYEQYF